This is a list of T cell receptor beta chains from one sample in a study of molecular identifiers for immune sequencing clone quantification. Each CDR3 protein is one row after TCRdb ran MiXCR on the PCR reads. This sample carries about 100,000 distinct CDR3 sequences, under 40% of them seen once, and the ten largest clones take 4% to 5%. What was sequenced was naive CD8+ T cells from blood, with Jurkat cell RNA spiked in. The receptors shown here come from a human donor in good health. Some libraries in this study had Jurkat cell RNA spiked in. Both conserved end residues are part of each CDR3. A D gene is named only where the DNA matches it firmly. A row's size may be missing; if present it is once, few, many or a size class.

d_gene	len	v_gene	j_gene	abundance	CDR3nt	CDR3aa
.	13	TRBV24-1	TRBJ2-1	many	TGTGCCACCAGTGATTTGCCTCTAGGTGAGCAGTTCTTC	CATSDLPLGEQFF
.	14	TRBV6-2/TRBV6-3	TRBJ1-1	.	TGTGCCAGCTGTCAAACTACGGAGGACACTGAAGCTTTCTTT	CASCQTTEDTEAFF
.	14	TRBV7-2	TRBJ2-5	.	TGTGCCAGCAGCTTAGTGGTGCCTAAAGAGACCAAGTACTTC	CASSLVVPKETKYF
TRBD1	16	TRBV6-5	TRBJ1-1	.	TGTGCCAGCACCCCGTGGCAGGGGGCGCCGAACACTGAAGCTTTCTTT	CASTPWQGAPNTEAFF
TRBD2	17	TRBV7-9	TRBJ2-3	many	TGTGCCAGCAGCCCTCCGGGACTAGCGACTAGCACAGATACGCAGTATTTT	CASSPPGLATSTDTQYF
.	14	TRBV15	TRBJ2-7	.	TGTGCCACCAGCGCCGGGACTCCCTCCTACGGGCAGTACTTC	CATSAGTPSYGQYF
.	13	TRBV5-1	TRBJ2-5	few	TGCGCCAGCAGCTGGGTAATTGGAGAGACCCAGTACTTC	CASSWVIGETQYF
.	16	TRBV13	TRBJ1-2	few	TGTGCCAGCAGCTTAGGCGCTTTGGGGGATTCTTATGGCTACACCTTC	CASSLGALGDSYGYTF
.	13	TRBV12-3/TRBV12-4	TRBJ2-5	many	TGTGCCAGCAGTTTAACTGGGGTAGAGACCCAGTACTTC	CASSLTGVETQYF
TRBD2	15	TRBV28	TRBJ2-2	.	TGTGCCAGCAGTTCGGACTATGCGGGAGCCCGGGAGCTGTATTTT	CASSSDYAGARELYF